This passage covers 15 T cell receptor beta chains from one sample sequenced in a study of cytomegalovirus exposure and HLA in healthy donors (TCRdb year 2017). The method was the immunoSEQ multiplex PCR assay. TCRdb stores this immuneACCESS table with in-frame sequences only. Part of the clones is absent; in the studies checked, under half of the shortfall reflects unresolved V genes, and no reason is known for the rest. For this sample the table gives 100,000 to 120,000 clones, of which 70% to 85% were detected only once. The ten largest account for around 3.1% of the sample. The sequenced material came from PBMCs. These receptor sequences come from a woman aged 18-29 years in good health and CMV-seronegative.

This clone was counted between two and nine times. V is TRBV7-9 and J is TRBJ2-2; the match to TRBD1 covers 7 bases. With 3 bases clipped from V and 0 bases from J, the junction kept 4 bases outside the gene matches. The V gene's germline CDR1 is SEHNR and CDR2 FQNEAQ (reference sequence). The CDR3 runs to 16 residues. Here the CDR3 DNA reads TGTGCCAGCAGCTTGGGGCAGGGGGCGAACACCGGGGAGCTGTTTTTT. This gives the protein CASSLGQGANTGELFF.

The chain carries TRBV6-1 and TRBJ2-1, with TRBD2 identical over 13 bases. Germline CDR1 and CDR2: MNHNS and SASEGT. This CDR3 has 14 residues. V lost 6 bases to trimming and J lost 11 bases; unmatched junction nucleotides: 7. DNA of the CDR3: TGTGCCAGCAGGGAGACTAGCGGGGGGCCTAAGCAGTTCTTC. Translated: CASRETSGGPKQFF.

The chain employs TRBV4-1 and TRBJ2-1; D may be TRBD1 (5 bases). The V end lost 0 bases, the J end lost 7 bases, and 10 bases lay between the germline ends. The CDR3 consists of 14 residues. Germline V CDR1 and CDR2: MGHRA, YSYEKL. The CDR3 region is CASSQDQGRNEQFF. The CDR3 DNA is TGCGCCAGCAGCCAAGATCAGGGTAGGAATGAGCAGTTCTTC.

The sample holds one count of this clone. The chain employs TRBV4-2 and TRBJ1-2, with no clear D. The germline CDR1 and CDR2 sequences are LGHNA and YNFKEQ. This CDR3 is built from 14 residues. V was shortened by 0 bases and J by 5 bases, with 10 bases between the two germline ends. The CDR3 coding sequence is TGTGCCAGCAGCCAAGACTTACGGGGTTATGGCTACACCTTC. This codes for CASSQDLRGYGYTF.

V and J are TRBV10-3 and TRBJ2-2; TRBD1 agrees at 8 bases. This CDR3 has 17 residues. CDR1 is ENHRY and CDR2 is SYGVKD in the germline V gene. The junction had 5 bases not matched to a gene; V was cut back by 1 base and J by 1 base. CDR3 in amino acids: CAISEFGQGMNTGELFF. CDR3 sequence (DNA): TGTGCCATCAGTGAGTTTGGACAGGGAATGAACACCGGGGAGCTGTTTTTT.

The chain has TRBV30 and TRBJ2-7; 8 positions match TRBD1. The CDR3 is made up of 13 amino acids. Germline V gene lookup returns CDR1 GTSNPN and CDR2 SVGIG (reference sequence). With 2 bases clipped from V and 5 bases from J, the junction kept 5 bases outside the gene matches. The CDR3, as DNA: TGTGCCTGGAGTCCCGGGACAGGCAACGAGCAGTACTTC. Translating it yields CAWSPGTGNEQYF.

This clone was seen only once. The V gene is TRBV9, the J gene TRBJ2-1; D may be TRBD1 (5 bases). This CDR3 contains 15 residues. The V gene's germline CDR1 is SGDLS and CDR2 YYNGEE. Trimming removed 0 bases at V and 8 bases at J, with 15 bases between. DNA for the CDR3: TGTGCCAGCAGCGTAGCTCAGGACATATTCGATGAGCAGTTCTTC. Translating gives CASSVAQDIFDEQFF.

This chain uses TRBV5-1 with TRBJ2-3, with a weak D call TRBD1 (5 bases). Germline V gene lookup returns CDR1 SGHRS and CDR2 YFSETQ. V was trimmed by 3 bases and J by 1 base, leaving 12 bases between them. This CDR3 is 15 amino acids long. The CDR3 DNA reads as TGCGCCAGCAGCTCTCAGGGTTGGGGCACAGATACGCAGTATTTT. It encodes CASSSQGWGTDTQYF.

The DNA of the CDR3 is TGCAGCTGGGGGGGTCTAGCGGGGAGCCCTAGCACAGATACGCAGTATTTT. Encoded protein: CSWGGLAGSPSTDTQYF. The rearrangement links TRBV29-1 to TRBJ2-3, with 9 bases fitting TRBD2. The V gene end was trimmed by 8 bases and the J gene end by 0 bases; junction bases not matched to a gene: 15. Germline CDR1 is SQVTM and CDR2 is ANQGSEA. The CDR3 is made up of 17 amino acids.

The chain combines TRBV7-9 with TRBJ2-3; 9 bases are shared with TRBD2. The germline CDR1 and CDR2 sequences are SEHNR and FQNEAQ (reference sequence). The CDR3 is made up of 17 amino acids. V lost 1 base to trimming and J lost 7 bases; unmatched junction nucleotides: 12. The CDR3: CASSLVTSGRGAHTQYF. DNA for the CDR3: TGTGCCAGCAGCTTAGTAACTAGCGGGCGGGGGGCCCATACGCAGTATTTT.

The chain uses TRBV9 and TRBJ1-1; 10 bases are shared with TRBD1. The germline V gene has CDR1 SGDLS and CDR2 YYNGEE. V shed 3 bases, J shed 5 bases, and the junction held 7 bases outside the gene matches. CDR3 size: 15 residues. CDR3 sequence reads: CASSAEDRGRTEAFF. Here the CDR3 DNA reads TGTGCCAGCAGCGCCGAGGACAGGGGGAGAACTGAAGCTTTCTTT.

This clone has a single count. The chain has TRBV15 and TRBJ1-5; 7 nucleotides line up with TRBD1. Losses at the gene ends were 5 bases for V and 3 bases for J; bases not matched to a gene: 7. The CDR3 is 15 residues long. CDR1 and CDR2 from the germline V gene are LNHNV and YYDKDF (reference sequence). CDR3 sequence (DNA): TGTGCCACCAGCGCCGAGACAGGGTCCAATCAGCCCCAGCATTTT. Encoded protein: CATSAETGSNQPQHF.

The CDR3 protein is CASTTGALYEQYF. CDR3 sequence (DNA): TGTGCCAGCACTACTGGAGCTCTATACGAGCAGTACTTC. V usage is TRBV5-6 and J usage is TRBJ2-7; D is ambiguous. The V and J ends lost 6 bases and 4 bases respectively, with 14 bases between them. Germline V CDR1 and CDR2: SGHDT, YYEEEE. The CDR3 spans 13 residues.

The V and J genes are TRBV10-3 and TRBJ2-2; a weak D match, TRBD2 (6 bases). Trimming took 4 bases from V and 6 from J, leaving 15 bases between them. In germline, CDR1 is ENHRY, CDR2 SYGVKD. This CDR3 spans 15 amino acids. The DNA of the CDR3 is TGTGCCATCAGTGGCCGGGGACTTAGCCCCGGGGAGCTGTTTTTT. Translated: CAISGRGLSPGELFF.

The chain employs TRBV29-1 and TRBJ2-5; tentative D call: TRBD1 (6 bases). The CDR3 extends over 13 amino acids. Per germline, CDR1 SQVTM and CDR2 ANQGSEA. V lost 8 bases to trimming and J lost 0 bases, with 13 bases between them. The chain's CDR3 is CSFWTVNQETQYF. The DNA of the CDR3 is TGCAGCTTCTGGACAGTCAACCAAGAGACCCAGTACTTC.